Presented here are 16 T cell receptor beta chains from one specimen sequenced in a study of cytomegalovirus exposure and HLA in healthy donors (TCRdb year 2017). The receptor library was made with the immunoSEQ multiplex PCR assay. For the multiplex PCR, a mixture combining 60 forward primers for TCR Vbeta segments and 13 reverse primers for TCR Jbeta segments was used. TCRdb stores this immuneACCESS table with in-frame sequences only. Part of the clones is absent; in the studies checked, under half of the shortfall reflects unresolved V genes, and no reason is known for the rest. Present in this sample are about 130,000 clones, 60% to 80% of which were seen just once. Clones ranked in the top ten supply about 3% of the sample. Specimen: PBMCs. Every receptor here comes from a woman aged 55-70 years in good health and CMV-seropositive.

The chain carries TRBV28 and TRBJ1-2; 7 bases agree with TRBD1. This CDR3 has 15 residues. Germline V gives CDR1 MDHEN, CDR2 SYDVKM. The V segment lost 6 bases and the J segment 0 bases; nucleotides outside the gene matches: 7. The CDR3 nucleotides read TGTGCCAGCAGCTCCGACAGGGCTGCTAACTATGGCTACACCTTC. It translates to CASSSDRAANYGYTF.

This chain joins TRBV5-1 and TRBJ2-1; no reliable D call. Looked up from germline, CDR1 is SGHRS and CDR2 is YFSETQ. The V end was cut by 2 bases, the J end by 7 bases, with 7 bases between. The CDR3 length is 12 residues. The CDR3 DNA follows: TGCGCCAGCAGCTTTGGAGATAATGAGCAGTTCTTC. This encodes CASSFGDNEQFF.

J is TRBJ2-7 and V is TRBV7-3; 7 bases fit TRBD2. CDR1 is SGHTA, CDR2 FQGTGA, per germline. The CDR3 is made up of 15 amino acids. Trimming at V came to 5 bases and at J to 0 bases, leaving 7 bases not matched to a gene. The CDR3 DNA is TGTGCCAGCAGCGCCAGCGGGGCCCGCTCCTACGAGCAGTACTTC. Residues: CASSASGARSYEQYF.

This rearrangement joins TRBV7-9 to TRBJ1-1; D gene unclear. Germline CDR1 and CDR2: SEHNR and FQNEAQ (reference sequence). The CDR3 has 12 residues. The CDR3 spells CSTEGGNTEAFF. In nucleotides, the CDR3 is TGTTCCACCGAGGGCGGGAACACTGAAGCTTTCTTT.

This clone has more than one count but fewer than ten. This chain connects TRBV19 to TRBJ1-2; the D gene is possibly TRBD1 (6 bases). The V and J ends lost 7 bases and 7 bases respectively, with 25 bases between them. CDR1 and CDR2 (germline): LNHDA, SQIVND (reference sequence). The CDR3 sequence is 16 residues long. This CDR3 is CASTNRGAQKLFGYTF. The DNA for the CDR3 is TGTGCCAGTACCAATCGGGGGGCGCAAAAATTATTTGGCTACACCTTC.

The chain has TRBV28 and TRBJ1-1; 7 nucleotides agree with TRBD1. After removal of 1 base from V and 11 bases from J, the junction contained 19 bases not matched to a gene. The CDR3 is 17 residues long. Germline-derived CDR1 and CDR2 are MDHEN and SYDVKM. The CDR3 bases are TGTGCCAGCAGTTTATTAGGAGGGGGCGCGATAAAGAAATTGGCTTTCTTT. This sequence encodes CASSLLGGGAIKKLAFF.

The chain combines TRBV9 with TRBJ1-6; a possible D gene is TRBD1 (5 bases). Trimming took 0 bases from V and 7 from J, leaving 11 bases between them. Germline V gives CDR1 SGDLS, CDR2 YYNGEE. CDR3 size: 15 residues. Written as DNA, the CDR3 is TGTGCCAGCAGCGTAGAAGGGGCGGGAAATTCACCCCTCCACTTT. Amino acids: CASSVEGAGNSPLHF.

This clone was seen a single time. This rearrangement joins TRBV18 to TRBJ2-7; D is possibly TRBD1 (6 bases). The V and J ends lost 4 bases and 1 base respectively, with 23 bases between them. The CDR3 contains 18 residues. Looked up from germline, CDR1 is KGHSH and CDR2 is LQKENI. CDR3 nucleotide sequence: TGTGCCAGCTCACGGAATCAGCAGACAGGCCTGGGGTCCTACGAGCAGTACTTC. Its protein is CASSRNQQTGLGSYEQYF.

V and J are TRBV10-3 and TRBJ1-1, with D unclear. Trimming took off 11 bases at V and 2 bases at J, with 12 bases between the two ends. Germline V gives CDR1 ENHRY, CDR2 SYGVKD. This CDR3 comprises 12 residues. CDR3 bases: TGTGCCTCCCAGACGGGAAACACTGAAGCTTTCTTT. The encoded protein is CASQTGNTEAFF.

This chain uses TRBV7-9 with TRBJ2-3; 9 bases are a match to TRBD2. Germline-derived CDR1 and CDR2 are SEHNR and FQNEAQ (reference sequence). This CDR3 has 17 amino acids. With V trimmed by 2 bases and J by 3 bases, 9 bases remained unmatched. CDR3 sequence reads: CASSLWSASGVTDTQYF. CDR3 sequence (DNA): TGTGCCAGCAGCTTATGGTCGGCTAGCGGGGTGACAGATACGCAGTATTTT.

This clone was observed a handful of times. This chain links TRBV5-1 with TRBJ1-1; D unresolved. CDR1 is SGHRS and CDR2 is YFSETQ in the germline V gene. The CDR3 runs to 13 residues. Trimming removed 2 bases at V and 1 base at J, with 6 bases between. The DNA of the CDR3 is TGCGCCAGCAGCTTACGAGGGAACACTGAAGCTTTCTTT. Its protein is CASSLRGNTEAFF.

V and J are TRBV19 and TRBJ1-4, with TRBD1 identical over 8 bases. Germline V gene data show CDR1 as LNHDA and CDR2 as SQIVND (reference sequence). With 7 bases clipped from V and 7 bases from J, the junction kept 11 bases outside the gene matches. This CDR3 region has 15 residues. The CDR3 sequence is CASTNLGTGSEKLFF. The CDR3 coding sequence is TGTGCCAGTACTAACCTCGGGACAGGTAGTGAAAAACTGTTTTTT.

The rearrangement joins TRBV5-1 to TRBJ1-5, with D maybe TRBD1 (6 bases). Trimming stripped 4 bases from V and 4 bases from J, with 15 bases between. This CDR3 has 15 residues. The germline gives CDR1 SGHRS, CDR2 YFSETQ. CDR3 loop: CASSPLGTQNQPQHF. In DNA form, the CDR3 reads TGCGCCAGCAGCCCCCTCGGGACACAGAATCAGCCCCAGCATTTT.

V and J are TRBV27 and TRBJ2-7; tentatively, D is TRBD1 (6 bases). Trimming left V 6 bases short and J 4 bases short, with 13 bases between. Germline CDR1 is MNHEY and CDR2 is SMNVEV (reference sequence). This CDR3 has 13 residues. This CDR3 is CASRWDTHYEQYF. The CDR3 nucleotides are TGTGCCAGCAGATGGGACACCCATTACGAGCAGTACTTC.

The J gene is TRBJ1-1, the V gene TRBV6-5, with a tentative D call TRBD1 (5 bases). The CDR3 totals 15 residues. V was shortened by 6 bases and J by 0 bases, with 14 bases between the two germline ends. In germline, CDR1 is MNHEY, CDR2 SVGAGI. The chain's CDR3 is CASSLQASLNTEAFF. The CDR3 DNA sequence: TGTGCCAGCAGCCTACAGGCCTCGTTGAACACTGAAGCTTTCTTT.

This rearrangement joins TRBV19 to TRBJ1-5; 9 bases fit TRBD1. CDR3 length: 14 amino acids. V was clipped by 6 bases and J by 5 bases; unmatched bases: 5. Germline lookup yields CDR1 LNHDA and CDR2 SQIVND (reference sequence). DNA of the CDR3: TGTGCCAGTAGCCTCGGACAGGGGTATCAGCCCCAGCATTTT. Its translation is CASSLGQGYQPQHF. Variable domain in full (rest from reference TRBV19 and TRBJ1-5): DGGITQSPKYLFRKEGQNVTLSCEQNLNHDAMYWYRQDPGQGLRLIYYSQIVNDFQKGDIAEGYSVSREKKESFPLTVTSAQKNPTAFYLCASSLGQGYQPQHFGDGTRLSIL.